The entry below describes one T cell receptor beta chain. Its matching antigen is unknown. This sample's RNA came from whole unsorted tissue. The CDR3 totals 14 residues. Trimming shortened V by 7 bases and J by 5 bases, and 17 bases separated the two germline ends. TCRbeta libraries were built with three rounds of nested PCR, modified from ARM-PCR. MiXCR, applied by TCRdb to the multiplex PCR reads, yields one record per CDR3 protein. The sample records 60,000 to 90,000 distinct CDR3 sequences, under 85% being singletons. These data originate in a study of tumor and adjacent non-tumor tissue in lung cancer. Study information: The patients, 10 men and 4 or 5 women, were roughly 30 to 80 with stage I to III disease.

Whole-study results and caveats: Patients with more diverse tumor TCRs had worse survival. Top 100 clones took a larger repertoire share in normal lung. Compared with tumor, normal lung showed significantly lower TCR diversity.

The chain couples TRBV12-3 or TRBV12-4 to TRBJ2-5; D might be TRBD2 (6 bases). The sequenced sample was lung tumor tissue. The sequence came from a woman in her 50s with non-small cell lung cancer. The CDR3 DNA reads TGTGCCAGCAATTTCCCAAAGGGGAGGGAGACCCAGTACTTC. Translation: CASNFPKGRETQYF.